This T cell receptor (beta chain) derives from a study of radiation and T cells in renal cell carcinoma. Data came from immunoSEQ multiplex PCR; TCRdb stores just in-frame clones and leaves some out. The table shows about 25,000 clones, with 58% occurring only once. Remarks on this clone: No antigen is known for it.

Germline loops: CDR1 MGHRA, CDR2 YSYEKL. The CDR3 spans 16 residues. The ends were cut back, 4 bases at V and 9 bases at J, with 24 bases in the middle. Treatment in this sample: treatment-naive control, cytoreductive nephrectomy. Overall study results and limits: Dominant CDR3 motifs were more common in irradiated tumors than controls.

The TCR originated in a man in his forties or fifties with renal cell carcinoma. Sequencing used tumor tissue, obtained from a patient whose treatment was nephrectomy without radiotherapy. V and J are TRBV4-1 and TRBJ1-2, with D possibly TRBD1 on 6 matching bases. The CDR3 region has the DNA TGCGCCAGCAGCCCTGCGGTTCAGGGGTCTTTCATGAGCTACACCTTC. Translation gives CASSPAVQGSFMSYTF.